The 27 T cell receptor beta chains below were found in one sample sequenced in a study of T cell responses to AZD1222 COVID-19 vaccine. Only in-frame clones appear in the TCRdb table, and some are missing; sequencing was by immunoSEQ multiplex PCR. The table includes about 150,000 clones, 75% to 95% detected once. The specimen was peripheral blood, collected on day 0 of AZD1222 vaccination. Receptors were obtained from an adult in good health.

The chain joins TRBV20-1 to TRBJ1-1; unclear D gene. The CDR3 has 11 residues. V lost 6 bases to trimming and J lost 1 base, with 6 bases between them. Germline CDR1 is DFQATT and CDR2 is SNEGSKA (reference sequence). The CDR3 reads CSAHWNTEAFF. CDR3 bases: TGCAGTGCACACTGGAACACTGAAGCTTTCTTT.

The chain combines TRBV6-5 with TRBJ1-3, with a possible D match to TRBD1 (5 bases). This CDR3 contains 15 residues. Germline assignment: CDR1 MNHEY and CDR2 SVGAGI. V lost 5 bases, J lost 0 bases, and 11 bases lay in between. DNA for the CDR3: TGTGCCAGCAGTACCAACAGGAACTCTGGAAACACCATATATTTT. Translating it yields CASSTNRNSGNTIYF.

The rearrangement uses TRBV5-1 and TRBJ2-5, with a possible D match to TRBD2 (5 bases). V lost 0 bases and J lost 5, with 11 bases in between. The CDR3 is made up of 14 amino acids. Per germline, CDR1 SGHRS and CDR2 YFSETQ. The CDR3 reads CASSLGPSQETQYF. The CDR3 DNA sequence: TGCGCCAGCAGCTTGGGTCCTAGCCAGGAGACCCAGTACTTC.

A single count supports this clone. The V call is TRBV18, the J call TRBJ1-3; D is perhaps TRBD1 (5 bases). The germline V gene encodes CDR1 KGHSH and CDR2 LQKENI. V lost 2 bases and J 4 bases, leaving 12 bases between the germline ends. There are 15 residues in the CDR3. The CDR3 spells CASSPSIGGGNTIYF. CDR3 sequence (DNA): TGTGCCAGCTCACCATCAATTGGGGGAGGAAACACCATATATTTT.

The chain is built from TRBV12-3 or TRBV12-4 and TRBJ1-2; D remains unclear. CDR3 length: 13 residues. The V gene lost 0 bases and the J gene lost 7 bases, with 9 bases spanning the gap. The CDR3 DNA is TGTGCCAGCAGTTTAGCGGCTTGGAGTGGCTACACCTTC. This encodes CASSLAAWSGYTF.

The chain carries TRBV6-2 or TRBV6-3 and TRBJ2-1; TRBD2 aligns across 11 bases. Per the germline V gene, CDR1 is MNHEY and CDR2 is SVGEGT. Trimming cost V 2 bases and J 6 bases; bases outside gene matches: 9. CDR3 length: 17 residues. CDR3 DNA sequence: TGTGCCAGCAGTTACAGGCTAGCGGGGGGTAATCGCAATGAGCAGTTCTTC. It yields the protein CASSYRLAGGNRNEQFF.

This chain joins TRBV7-3 and TRBJ2-3, with D possibly matching TRBD2 (5 bases). The V and J ends lost 1 base and 2 bases respectively, with 13 bases between them. Per germline, CDR1 SGHTA and CDR2 FQGTGA. The CDR3 totals 16 residues. CDR3 nucleotides: TGTGCCAGCAGCTTAAGAGGGTATTCCCCCACAGATACGCAGTATTTT. This encodes CASSLRGYSPTDTQYF.

The V call is TRBV10-2, the J call TRBJ2-1; the D call may be TRBD1 or TRBD2 (5 bases each). Deletions cut 6 bases from V and 0 bases from J, with 6 bases between. CDR3 length: 13 residues. CDR1 is WSHSY and CDR2 is SAAADI in the germline V gene. The CDR3 is CASRGPSYNEQFF. As DNA, the CDR3 is TGCGCCAGCAGGGGACCCTCCTACAATGAGCAGTTCTTC.

This clone was observed a single time. This sequence joins TRBV3-1 (or the pseudogene TRBV3-2) and TRBJ2-1, with D possibly TRBD2 on 5 matching bases. The germline V gene has CDR1 LGHDT and CDR2 YNNKEL (reference sequence). This CDR3 is 13 amino acids long. Trimming removed 4 bases from V and 4 bases from J, with 8 bases in between. The CDR3 loop is CASSPDYYNEQFF. The CDR3 DNA sequence: TGTGCCAGCAGCCCTGACTATTACAATGAGCAGTTCTTC.

This sequence joins TRBV5-1 and TRBJ2-1; 8 positions agree with TRBD2. Germline values: CDR1 SGHRS, CDR2 YFSETQ. This CDR3 is built from 16 residues. The V segment lost 0 bases and the J segment 4 bases; nucleotides outside the gene matches: 6. The CDR3 spells CASSLGATSAYNEQFF. The CDR3 DNA is TGCGCCAGCAGCTTGGGGGCGACTAGCGCATACAATGAGCAGTTCTTC.

The rearrangement joins TRBV2 to TRBJ1-2, with 8 bases fitting TRBD1. Germline CDR1 reads SNHLY; CDR2 reads FYNNEI. The CDR3 is 13 amino acids. Trimming removed 6 bases from V and 7 bases from J; junction bases left unmatched: 7. The CDR3 protein is CASRVGQGPGYTF. CDR3 nucleotides: TGTGCCAGCAGGGTAGGACAGGGTCCTGGCTACACCTTC.

The chain uses TRBV28 and TRBJ1-2, with unresolved D. Per the germline V gene, CDR1 is MDHEN and CDR2 is SYDVKM. V shed 8 bases and J shed 5 bases, with 15 bases lying between them. CDR3 length: 13 amino acids. The CDR3 reads CASDTTGGYGYTF. CDR3 in DNA: TGTGCCAGCGATACAACCGGAGGGTATGGCTACACCTTC.

The chain's CDR3 is CASSLEVGAEQYF. CDR3 in DNA: TGTGCCAGCAGCTTAGAGGTGGGGGCCGAGCAGTACTTC. The chain carries TRBV7-3 and TRBJ2-7, with a tentative D call TRBD1 (6 bases). The germline gives CDR1 SGHTA, CDR2 FQGTGA. The CDR3 is made up of 13 amino acids. Trimming left V 2 bases short and J 6 bases short, with 11 bases between. Full variable domain (remainder filled in from reference TRBV7-3 and TRBJ2-7): GAGVSQTPSNKVTEKGKYVELRCDPISGHTALYWYRQSLGQGPEFLIYFQGTGAADDSGLPNDRFFAVRPEGSVSTLKIQRTERGDSAVYLCASSLEVGAEQYFGPGTRLTVT.

CDR3 protein: CASSYSGGSGYTF. DNA for the CDR3: TGTGCCAGCAGTTACTCGGGTGGGAGTGGCTACACCTTC. The chain couples TRBV6-6 to TRBJ1-2, with D uncertain. The ends were cut back, 0 bases at V and 7 bases at J, with 9 bases in the middle. The CDR3 has 13 amino acids. Per germline, CDR1 MNHNY and CDR2 SVGAGI (reference sequence).

The CDR3 here is CASSQGGFQGSYGYTF. The CDR3 bases are TGCGCCAGCAGCCAAGGGGGGTTTCAGGGGAGCTATGGCTACACCTTC. This rearrangement joins TRBV4-3 to TRBJ1-2; possibly TRBD1 for D (6 bases). V was clipped by 1 base and J by 4 bases, with 16 bases between them. CDR1 is LGHNA, CDR2 YSLEER, per germline. CDR3 length equals 16 residues.

In its sample, this clone was seen a few times. The chain links TRBV6-5 to TRBJ2-1; 8 positions match TRBD1. V was clipped by 2 bases and J by 9 bases; unmatched bases: 6. Germline loops: CDR1 MNHEY, CDR2 SVGAGI. The CDR3 is made up of 14 amino acids. The CDR3 region has the DNA TGTGCCAGCAGTTACACTGGACAGGGTACTGAGCAGTTCTTC. Its translation is CASSYTGQGTEQFF.

The chain couples TRBV19 to TRBJ1-2; TRBD1 aligns across 8 bases. Per germline, CDR1 LNHDA and CDR2 SQIVND (reference sequence). V lost 4 bases to trimming and J lost 3 bases; unmatched junction nucleotides: 1. The CDR3 runs 13 residues. The CDR3 sequence: CASSKTGDYGYTF. Here the CDR3 DNA reads TGTGCCAGTAGTAAGACAGGGGACTATGGCTACACCTTC.

This clone was seen only a few times. The chain links TRBV4-2 to TRBJ1-5; no reliable D call. This CDR3 comprises 15 residues. Germline V CDR1 and CDR2: LGHNA, YNFKEQ. Trimming removed 1 base at V and 11 bases at J, with 18 bases between. The CDR3 spells CASSQGLAGESTQHF. CDR3 bases: TGTGCCAGCAGCCAAGGTCTCGCGGGTGAGTCGACCCAGCATTTT.

Written as DNA, the CDR3 is TGCGCCAGCAGCCGGACAGGGCTGGAGACCCAGTACTTC. It yields the protein CASSRTGLETQYF. The chain carries TRBV4-1 and TRBJ2-5, with 8 bases that match TRBD1. Germline V gene data show CDR1 as MGHRA and CDR2 as YSYEKL. J was trimmed by 5 bases and V by 4 bases; bases with no gene match: 3. The CDR3 runs to 13 residues.

This clone was seen only once. The CDR3 DNA reads TGTGCCAGCAGCTCGGGGACAGTCGATAACTATGGCTACACCTTC. Amino acids: CASSSGTVDNYGYTF. The chain couples TRBV11-3 to TRBJ1-2, with TRBD1 matching 7 bases. In germline, CDR1 is SGHNT, CDR2 YENEEA. The CDR3 extends over 15 amino acids. The trim removed 4 bases at V and 1 base at J, leaving 6 bases unmatched.

The chain has TRBV4-3 and TRBJ2-2; D could derive from TRBD1 or TRBD2 (5 bases each). Trimming cost V 0 bases and J 4 bases, with 6 bases left between them. Germline V gene data show CDR1 as LGHNA and CDR2 as YSLEER. The CDR3 extends over 14 amino acids. CDR3 in DNA: TGCGCCAGCAGCCAAGAGGGGACCACCGGGGAGCTGTTTTTT. Protein sequence: CASSQEGTTGELFF.

V is TRBV9 and J is TRBJ1-6; TRBD1 matches at 9 bases. The CDR3 totals 16 residues. The V gene end was trimmed by 4 bases and the J gene end by 9 bases; junction bases not matched to a gene: 11. Germline lookup yields CDR1 SGDLS and CDR2 YYNGEE. CDR3 amino acids: CASSPRGTGHSSPLHF. The DNA for the CDR3 is TGTGCCAGCAGCCCCCGGGGGACAGGGCATAGTTCACCCCTCCACTTT. Together with reference TRBV9 and TRBJ1-6, the CDR3 gives the full variable domain: DSGVTQTPKHLITATGQRVTLRCSPRSGDLSVYWYQQSLDQGLQFLIQYYNGEERAKGNILERFSAQQFPDLHSELNLSSLELGDSALYFCASSPRGTGHSSPLHFGNGTRLTVT.

The J gene is TRBJ2-3, the V gene TRBV5-4, with 7 bases identical to TRBD2. V dropped 4 bases and J dropped 5; count of bases not matched to a gene: 7. This CDR3 contains 14 residues. Germline V gives CDR1 SGHNT, CDR2 YYREEE (reference sequence). Here the CDR3 reads CASSPYGGGDTQYF. DNA of the CDR3: TGTGCCAGCAGCCCCTATGGGGGGGGAGATACGCAGTATTTT.

The chain has TRBV27 and TRBJ2-1, with 14 positions matching TRBD2. This CDR3 contains 17 residues. CDR1 and CDR2 (germline): MNHEY, SMNVEV (reference sequence). V trimming: 6 bases; J trimming: 6 bases; junction bases outside the gene matches: 10. Here the CDR3 reads CASSPRLAGGPGNEQFF. The CDR3 coding sequence is TGTGCCAGCAGCCCACGACTAGCGGGGGGGCCGGGCAATGAGCAGTTCTTC.

CDR3 coding DNA: TGTGCCAGCAGCTTAAGTTCAGGTAACCATCAGCCCCAGCATTTT. Its protein product is CASSLSSGNHQPQHF. The chain joins TRBV7-9 to TRBJ1-5, with D unclear. Germline loops: CDR1 SEHNR, CDR2 FQNEAQ (reference sequence). The V and J ends lost 2 bases and 5 bases respectively, with 13 bases between them. The CDR3 loop spans 15 amino acids.

This chain links TRBV7-3 with TRBJ2-3; D may correspond to TRBD1 or TRBD2 (5 bases each). CDR1 and CDR2 (germline): SGHTA, FQGTGA. V dropped 2 bases and J dropped 0 bases, with 15 bases sitting between them. The CDR3 loop spans 17 amino acids. CDR3: CASSLSPTGPSTDTQYF. The DNA for the CDR3 is TGTGCCAGCAGCTTATCGCCGACGGGGCCCAGCACAGATACGCAGTATTTT.

The chain employs TRBV6-5 and TRBJ1-2; 7 bases align to TRBD1. V shed 5 bases and J 5 bases; nucleotides not matched to a gene: 11. The CDR3 length is 15 residues. Germline assignment: CDR1 MNHEY and CDR2 SVGAGI. In DNA form, the CDR3 reads TGTGCCAGCAGTCCGCGACAGGGAGGTTTGTATGGCTACACCTTC. Amino acid sequence: CASSPRQGGLYGYTF.